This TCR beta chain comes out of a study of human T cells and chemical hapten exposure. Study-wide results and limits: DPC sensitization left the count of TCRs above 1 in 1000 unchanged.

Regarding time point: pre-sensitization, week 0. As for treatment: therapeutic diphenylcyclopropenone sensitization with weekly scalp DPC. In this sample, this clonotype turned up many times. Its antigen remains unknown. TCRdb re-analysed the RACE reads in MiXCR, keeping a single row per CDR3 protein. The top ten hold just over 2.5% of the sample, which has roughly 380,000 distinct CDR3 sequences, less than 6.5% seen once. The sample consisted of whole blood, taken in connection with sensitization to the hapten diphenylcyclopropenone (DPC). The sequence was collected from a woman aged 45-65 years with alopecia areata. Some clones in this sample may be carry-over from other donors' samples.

The CDR3 loop reads CSVEDRSGRPYEQYF. The CDR3 region has the DNA TGCAGCGTTGAAGACCGAAGCGGGAGGCCCTACGAGCAGTACTTC. The genes are TRBV29-1 and TRBJ2-7, with 9 bases lining up with TRBD2. Germline-derived CDR1 and CDR2 are SQVTM and ANQGSEA. The CDR3 contains 15 residues. V trimming: 0 bases; J trimming: 2 bases; junction bases outside the gene matches: 5.